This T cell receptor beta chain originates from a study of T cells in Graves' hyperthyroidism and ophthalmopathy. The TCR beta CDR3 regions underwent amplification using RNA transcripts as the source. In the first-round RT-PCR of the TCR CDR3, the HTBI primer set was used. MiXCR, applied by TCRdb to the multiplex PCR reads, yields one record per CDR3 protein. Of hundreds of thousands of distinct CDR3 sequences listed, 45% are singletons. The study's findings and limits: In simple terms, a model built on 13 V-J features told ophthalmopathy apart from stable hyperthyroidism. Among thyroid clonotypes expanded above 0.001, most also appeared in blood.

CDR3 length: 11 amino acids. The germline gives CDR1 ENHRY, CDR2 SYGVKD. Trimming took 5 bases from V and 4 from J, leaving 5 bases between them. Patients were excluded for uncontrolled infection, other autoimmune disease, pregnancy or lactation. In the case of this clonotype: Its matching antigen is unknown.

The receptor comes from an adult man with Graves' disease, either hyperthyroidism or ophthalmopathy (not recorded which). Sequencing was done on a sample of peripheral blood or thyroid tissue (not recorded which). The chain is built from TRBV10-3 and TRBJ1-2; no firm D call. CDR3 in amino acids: CAISFGYGYTF. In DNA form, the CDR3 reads TGTGCCATCAGTTTCGGCTATGGCTACACCTTC.